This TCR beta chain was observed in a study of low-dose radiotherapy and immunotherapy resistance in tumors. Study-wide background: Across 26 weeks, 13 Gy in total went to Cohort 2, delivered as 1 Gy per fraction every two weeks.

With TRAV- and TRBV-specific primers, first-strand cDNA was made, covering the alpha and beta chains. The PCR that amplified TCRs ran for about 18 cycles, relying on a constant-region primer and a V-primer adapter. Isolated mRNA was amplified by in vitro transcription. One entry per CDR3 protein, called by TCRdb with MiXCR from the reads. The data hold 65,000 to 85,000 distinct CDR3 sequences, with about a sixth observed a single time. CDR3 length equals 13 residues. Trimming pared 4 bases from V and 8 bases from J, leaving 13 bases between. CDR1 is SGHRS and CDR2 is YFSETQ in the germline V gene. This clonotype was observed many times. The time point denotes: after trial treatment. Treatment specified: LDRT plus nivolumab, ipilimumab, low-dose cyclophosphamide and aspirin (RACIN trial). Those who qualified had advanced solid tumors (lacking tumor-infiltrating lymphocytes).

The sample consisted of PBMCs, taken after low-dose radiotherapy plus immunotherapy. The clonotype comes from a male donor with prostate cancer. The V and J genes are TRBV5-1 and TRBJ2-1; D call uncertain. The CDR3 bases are TGCGCCAGCAGCGCGGACGTAGGGTATGAGCAGTTCTTC. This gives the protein CASSADVGYEQFF.